A single sample gave rise to the 27 T cell receptor beta chains below, sequenced in a study of blood T cell repertoires in COVID-19. TCRdb keeps only in-frame clones here, not all; method: immunoSEQ multiplex PCR. The table shows 60,000 to 70,000 clones, with 86% occurring only once. The sequencing input was peripheral blood. These receptors were collected from a man aged 45 to 65 with active COVID-19.

V and J are TRBV7-9 and TRBJ2-3; tentatively, D is TRBD2 (5 bases). Germline-derived CDR1 and CDR2 are SEHNR and FQNEAQ (reference sequence). The CDR3 has 14 amino acids. V was trimmed by 5 bases and J by 2 bases, leaving 11 bases between them. The CDR3 here is CASSPSRDTDTQYF. In DNA form, the CDR3 reads TGTGCCAGCAGCCCAAGCCGGGACACAGATACGCAGTATTTT.

This clone is a singleton in its sample. The chain employs TRBV5-1 and TRBJ2-7, with no clear D. The germline V and J ends were trimmed by 0 bases and 1 base, with 11 bases remaining between them. The CDR3 spans 15 residues. The germline gives CDR1 SGHRS, CDR2 YFSETQ. The CDR3 DNA sequence: TGCGCCAGCAGCTTGGCCTCTAGTGGTTCCTACGAGCAGTACTTC. It codes for CASSLASSGSYEQYF.

The chain uses TRBV7-9 and TRBJ2-7; 10 bases are shared with TRBD1. Germline CDR1 reads SEHNR; CDR2 reads FQNEAQ (reference sequence). The V segment lost 11 bases and the J segment 2 bases; nucleotides outside the gene matches: 3. The CDR3 spans 12 residues. The CDR3 DNA follows: TGTGCCGGGGACAGGGGCACCTACGAGCAGTACTTC. Its protein is CAGDRGTYEQYF. The complete variable domain, with remaining parts taken from reference TRBV7-9 and TRBJ2-7, reads DTGVSQNPRHKITKRGQNVTFRCDPISEHNRLYWYRQTLGQGPEFLTYFQNEAQLEKSRLLSDRFSAERPKGSFSTLEIQRTEQGDSAMYLCAGDRGTYEQYFGPGTRLTVT.

The chain employs TRBV6-1 and TRBJ1-5; TRBD1 matches 7 bases. V dropped 4 bases and J dropped 5; count of bases not matched to a gene: 14. CDR1 is MNHNS, CDR2 SASEGT, per germline. This CDR3 spans 17 amino acids. CDR3 amino acids: CASSVKLGQIFHQPQHF. CDR3 DNA sequence: TGTGCCAGCAGTGTCAAATTGGGACAGATCTTCCATCAGCCCCAGCATTTT.

This clone appeared a single time. V and J are TRBV24-1 and TRBJ1-5; TRBD1 agrees at 7 bases. There are 16 residues in the CDR3. CDR1 is KGHDR and CDR2 is SFDVKD in the germline V gene. With V trimmed by 4 bases and J by 3 bases, 8 bases remained unmatched. In DNA form, the CDR3 reads TGTGCCACCAGTGACCCGCGGACAGGACTCAATCAGCCCCAGCATTTT. This encodes CATSDPRTGLNQPQHF.

This chain joins TRBV7-2 and TRBJ2-7; TRBD2 aligns across 8 bases. J gave up 2 bases and V 3 bases, and 3 bases lay outside the gene matches. In germline, CDR1 is SGHTA, CDR2 FQGNSA. The CDR3 sequence is 14 residues long. The CDR3 sequence: CASSLGRGAYEQYF. In DNA, the CDR3 is TGTGCCAGCAGCTTGGGGCGGGGGGCCTACGAGCAGTACTTC.

The V call is TRBV6-2 or TRBV6-3, the J call TRBJ2-3; 11 bases map to TRBD2. Looked up from germline, CDR1 is MNHEY and CDR2 is SVGEGT. CDR3 size: 16 residues. The V and J ends lost 4 bases and 2 bases, in that order; junction bases with no gene match: 5. The CDR3 DNA sequence: TGTGCCAGCAGTTGGGGACTAGCGGACAACACAGATACGCAGTATTTT. Translating it yields CASSWGLADNTDTQYF.

This chain uses TRBV5-1 with TRBJ2-6; 8 positions match TRBD1. CDR1 is SGHRS, CDR2 YFSETQ, per germline. CDR3 size: 14 residues. V dropped 7 bases and J dropped 4; count of bases not matched to a gene: 4. The CDR3, as DNA: TGCGCCAGCGGGGACAGGTCCGGGGCCAACGTCCTGACTTTC. This encodes CASGDRSGANVLTF.

The J gene is TRBJ1-1, the V gene TRBV2; D remains unclear. The CDR3 has 14 amino acids. With 4 bases removed from V and 4 bases from J, the gap between germline ends came to 13 bases. The germline CDR1 and CDR2 sequences are SNHLY and FYNNEI. CDR3 residues: CASSGFGVSTEAFF. DNA for the CDR3: TGTGCCAGCAGTGGGTTCGGGGTGAGCACTGAAGCTTTCTTT.

J is TRBJ1-1 and V is TRBV3-1 (or the pseudogene TRBV3-2); weak D call: TRBD1 (6 bases). V lost 1 base and J lost 4, with 13 bases in between. Germline CDR1 is LGHDT and CDR2 is YNNKEL (reference sequence). The CDR3 is made up of 15 amino acids. The CDR3 sequence: CASSQAGGLGTEAFF. In nucleotides, the CDR3 is TGTGCCAGCAGCCAAGCGGGGGGCTTGGGCACTGAAGCTTTCTTT.

The chain employs TRBV4-3 and TRBJ2-5; 11 nucleotides line up with TRBD1. The CDR3 spans 16 residues. V shed 6 bases and J 3 bases; nucleotides not matched to a gene: 9. CDR1 and CDR2 from the germline V gene are LGHNA and YSLEER. In DNA form, the CDR3 reads TGCGCCAGCAGGGAGGGGTGGGGACAGGGGGAAGAGACCCAGTACTTC. It encodes CASREGWGQGEETQYF.

The chain combines TRBV2 with TRBJ2-1, with D perhaps matching TRBD2 (6 bases). This CDR3 contains 12 residues. Germline V lookup: CDR1 SNHLY, CDR2 FYNNEI. The germline V and J ends were trimmed by 7 bases and 10 bases, with 14 bases remaining between them. The CDR3, as DNA: TGTGCCAGCAACCCCGGAGGGCCCGAGCAGTTCTTC. Protein: CASNPGGPEQFF.

V usage is TRBV6-5 and J usage is TRBJ2-7, with a possible D match to TRBD1 (5 bases). The germline V and J ends were trimmed by 4 bases and 4 bases, with 11 bases remaining between them. This CDR3 comprises 13 residues. CDR1 and CDR2 from the germline V gene are MNHEY and SVGAGI. CDR3 DNA sequence: TGTGCCAGCAGTTCCAACAGGCGATACGAGCAGTACTTC. Residues: CASSSNRRYEQYF.

The chain joins TRBV7-2 to TRBJ2-7, with D tentatively TRBD2 (6 bases). Germline V gene sequence: CDR1 SGHTA, CDR2 FQGNSA. V was pared by 3 bases and J by 2 bases, with 11 bases between. This CDR3 comprises 14 residues. CDR3: CASSFGTGAYEQYF. The CDR3 bases are TGTGCCAGCAGCTTTGGGACGGGAGCCTACGAGCAGTACTTC.

The V call is TRBV4-1, the J call TRBJ1-1, with 7 bases that match TRBD1. Trimming cost V 4 bases and J 1 base; bases outside gene matches: 12. Germline V gene lookup returns CDR1 MGHRA and CDR2 YSYEKL. This CDR3 contains 17 residues. The chain's CDR3 is CASSPRQRGTENTEAFF. DNA of the CDR3: TGCGCCAGCAGCCCTAGACAAAGGGGGACAGAGAACACTGAAGCTTTCTTT.

CDR3 nucleotides: TGCGCCAGCAGCTGGGGTGGAGGGGTGGAAGCTTTCTTT. Translated, it gives CASSWGGGVEAFF. This sequence joins TRBV5-1 and TRBJ1-1; maybe TRBD1 (5 bases). Germline V gives CDR1 SGHRS, CDR2 YFSETQ. The CDR3 has 13 amino acids. V lost 3 bases and J lost 8, with 14 bases in between.

The CDR3 nucleotides read TGTGCCAGCAGCCAAGATCTGGGGGGTAGTGGCTACACCTTC. Its protein product is CASSQDLGGSGYTF. The rearrangement joins TRBV14 to TRBJ1-2, with D perhaps matching TRBD1 (5 bases). Trimming shortened V by 0 bases and J by 7 bases, and 12 bases separated the two germline ends. The CDR3 length is 14 residues. Germline V gene data show CDR1 as SGHDN and CDR2 as FVKESK.

This chain joins TRBV7-9 and TRBJ2-1, with a weak D call TRBD1 (7 bases). V lost 3 bases to trimming and J lost 8 bases, with 14 bases between them. Germline V CDR1 and CDR2: SEHNR, FQNEAQ (reference sequence). This CDR3 has 14 residues. The CDR3 sequence is CASSLQGGRYEQFF. CDR3 coding DNA: TGTGCCAGCAGCTTGCAGGGGGGCCGCTATGAGCAGTTCTTC.

This chain uses TRBV14 with TRBJ2-7; 12 nucleotides line up with TRBD1. The V and J ends lost 4 bases and 3 bases, in that order; junction bases with no gene match: 4. Germline CDR1 reads SGHDN; CDR2 reads FVKESK. The CDR3 runs to 15 residues. The CDR3 DNA is TGTGCCAGCAGCCGTGGGACAGGGGGCATCTACGAGCAGTACTTC. It encodes CASSRGTGGIYEQYF.

The chain uses TRBV29-1 and TRBJ2-7; D call uncertain. V was cut by 7 bases and J by 0 bases, with 13 bases left in between. The CDR3 runs 13 residues. CDR1 and CDR2 from the germline V gene are SQVTM and ANQGSEA. The DNA for the CDR3 is TGCAGCGCTCAAGTATGGAGCTCCTACGAGCAGTACTTC. It yields the protein CSAQVWSSYEQYF.

The chain is built from TRBV6-2 or TRBV6-3 and TRBJ1-2, with D uncertain. Germline V gene data show CDR1 as MNHEY and CDR2 as SVGEGT. Trimming cost V 6 bases and J 10 bases, with 27 bases left between them. The CDR3 runs to 16 residues. CDR3 sequence reads: CASSPGPGGRWVPYTF. As DNA, the CDR3 is TGTGCCAGCAGCCCTGGACCAGGCGGGAGATGGGTACCCTACACCTTC.

The chain couples TRBV25-1 to TRBJ2-7; D call uncertain. V lost 1 base and J lost 8, with 6 bases in between. The CDR3 totals 11 residues. Germline V gene data show CDR1 as MGHDK and CDR2 as SYGVNS. The CDR3 region has the DNA TGTGCCAGCAGTGAATTTAATAAGCAGTACTTC. Protein: CASSEFNKQYF.

The rearrangement uses TRBV11-2 and TRBJ2-2, with TRBD2 identical over 11 bases. The CDR3 extends over 17 amino acids. The V gene's germline CDR1 is SGHAT and CDR2 FQNNGV. V lost 1 base and J lost 7; bases outside the gene matches: 8. CDR3 protein: CASSLGYSGRAGGELFF. The CDR3 DNA reads TGTGCCAGCAGCTTAGGATATAGCGGGAGGGCCGGCGGGGAGCTGTTTTTT. Based on the CDR3 plus reference TRBV11-2 and TRBJ2-2, the full variable domain is EAGVAQSPRYKIIEKRQSVAFWCNPISGHATLYWYQQILGQGPKLLIQFQNNGVVDDSQLPKDRFSAERLKGVDSTLKIQPAKLEDSAVYLCASSLGYSGRAGGELFFGEGSRLTVL.

The rearrangement links TRBV7-4 to TRBJ2-3; 7 bases fit TRBD2. CDR1 and CDR2 (germline): SGHVT, SQSDAQ. The trim removed 5 bases at V and 0 bases at J, leaving 14 bases unmatched. The CDR3 covers 18 residues. Here the CDR3 DNA reads TGTGCCAGCAGCAATGTTAGCGGGTATCCGGATAGCACAGATACGCAGTATTTT. Protein sequence: CASSNVSGYPDSTDTQYF.

This chain connects TRBV29-1 to TRBJ1-1; 7 bases are shared with TRBD1. Germline V gives CDR1 SQVTM, CDR2 ANQGSEA. J was trimmed by 4 bases and V by 4 bases; bases with no gene match: 9. The CDR3 loop spans 14 amino acids. The DNA of the CDR3 is TGCAGCGTTGTAGGGGGCTTGGTGGGCACTGAAGCTTTCTTT. As protein: CSVVGGLVGTEAFF.

The gene calls are TRBV5-4 and TRBJ1-2; D is unclear. The germline V and J ends were trimmed by 0 bases and 4 bases, with 13 bases remaining between them. This CDR3 spans 15 amino acids. Per the germline V gene, CDR1 is SGHNT and CDR2 is YYREEE (reference sequence). CDR3 protein: CASSLALGSGYGYTF. In DNA, the CDR3 is TGTGCCAGCAGCTTGGCATTGGGCAGCGGCTATGGCTACACCTTC.

CDR3 sequence (DNA): TGTGCCAGCTCATCCGTGACAGAAGCTGGGGCCAACGTCCTGACTTTC. Protein: CASSSVTEAGANVLTF. The V and J genes are TRBV18 and TRBJ2-6, with D possibly TRBD1 on 5 matching bases. V was trimmed by 5 bases and J by 2 bases, leaving 13 bases between them. The CDR3 is 16 amino acids. CDR1 is KGHSH and CDR2 is LQKENI in the germline V gene.